One and the same sample provided the 15 T cell receptor beta chains below, sequenced in a study of blood T cells in healthy people across ages (dated by TCRdb to the mid-2010s). Libraries were constructed by 5' RACE. The instrument given in TCRdb is Illumina HiSeq 2500. A second 7 to 11 cycle PCR used a sample-barcoded 5' primer and a J-beta primer mix. Using fastp at Q25 and MiXCR, TCRdb reprocessed the public reads and kept productive beta chains. Each record represents a unique CDR3 protein, reported with the most common genes and DNA among its rows. The sample profile shows around 800,000 distinct CDR3 sequences; 46% of them were found once. The ten largest clones take up roughly 20% of the sample. The sequencing input was blood. These receptors all stem from a man older than 75 in good health.

The chain couples TRBV12-3 or TRBV12-4 to TRBJ2-7, with D perhaps assigned TRBD1 or TRBD2 (5 bases each). Trimming took off 8 bases at V and 5 bases at J, with 16 bases between the two ends. The length of the CDR3 is 13 residues. CDR3 nucleotide sequence: TGTGCCAGCCGATGGGACGCGGTCCACGAGCAGTACTTC. This codes for CASRWDAVHEQYF.

This clonotype has just a few counts. Here the CDR3 DNA reads TGTGCCAGCAGCGAAGGACTAGTTATTCCAGATACGCAGTATTTT. Translating gives CASSEGLVIPDTQYF. This chain uses TRBV9 with TRBJ2-3; 7 bases agree with TRBD2. The germline gives CDR1 SGDLS, CDR2 YYNGEE. The CDR3 totals 15 residues. Trimming took 3 bases from V and 4 from J; bases not matched to a gene: 8.

This clonotype was detected many times. The chain joins TRBV7-9 to TRBJ2-7; TRBD1 agrees at 9 bases. J lost 7 bases, V lost 6 bases, and 13 bases had no gene match. Germline loops: CDR1 SEHNR, CDR2 FQNEAQ (reference sequence). CDR3 size: 15 residues. CDR3 protein: CASSSTRDRVGEQYF. The CDR3 bases are TGTGCCAGCAGTTCAACCCGGGACAGGGTGGGGGAGCAGTACTTC.

Note on this clonotype: This clone may be a read error of a much larger clone one base away. The chain combines TRBV10-3 with TRBJ2-1; TRBD2 agrees at 11 bases. The CDR3 has 14 amino acids. Germline-derived CDR1 and CDR2 are ENHRY and SYGVKD. V lost 6 bases to trimming and J lost 5 bases; unmatched junction nucleotides: 3. The CDR3 protein is CAIRGLAADNEQFF. The CDR3, as DNA: TGTGCCATCAGGGGACTAGCGGCCGACAATGAGCAGTTCTTC.

The table lists this clonotype with a few counts. The chain links TRBV3-1 to TRBJ2-7; 7 nucleotides align to TRBD1. This CDR3 has 17 residues. Germline loops: CDR1 LGHDT, CDR2 YNNKEL (reference sequence). The V gene end was trimmed by 0 bases and the J gene end by 5 bases; junction bases not matched to a gene: 13. Here the CDR3 DNA reads TGTGCCAGCAGCCAAGACCTCTTCCGCGGAAGGGGGCACGAGCAGTACTTC. Translated: CASSQDLFRGRGHEQYF.

The rearrangement uses TRBV5-1 and TRBJ2-1; TRBD2 agrees at 13 bases. CDR1 and CDR2 (germline): SGHRS, YFSETQ. This CDR3 is 16 amino acids long. The V gene end was trimmed by 4 bases and the J gene end by 7 bases; junction bases not matched to a gene: 8. The CDR3 spells CASSPTSGGPENEQFF. The CDR3 region has the DNA TGCGCCAGCAGCCCGACTAGCGGGGGGCCTGAGAATGAGCAGTTCTTC.

The table lists this clonotype with many counts. V gene TRBV4-3 combines with J gene TRBJ2-7, with unresolved D. The CDR3 is 16 amino acids. Germline CDR1 is LGHNA and CDR2 is YSLEER. The V end lost 1 base, the J end lost 7 bases, and 20 bases lay between the germline ends. CDR3 DNA sequence: TGCGCCAGCAGCCAAGGAATGGGTCTGGGGTTGGGGGAGCAGTACTTC. It specifies CASSQGMGLGLGEQYF.

This clonotype was picked up a small number of times. The chain joins TRBV7-9 to TRBJ2-5; D not resolved. The CDR3 has 14 residues. The V end lost 3 bases, the J end lost 2 bases, and 10 bases lay between the germline ends. Germline V gene lookup returns CDR1 SEHNR and CDR2 FQNEAQ (reference sequence). CDR3 in amino acids: CASSFEEIQETQYF. The CDR3 DNA is TGTGCCAGCAGCTTCGAAGAGATTCAAGAGACCCAGTACTTC.

The chain is built from TRBV5-1 and TRBJ2-5; D is possibly TRBD1 or TRBD2 (5 bases each). The CDR3 spans 14 residues. V gave up 0 bases and J gave up 4 bases, with 10 bases separating them. Germline values: CDR1 SGHRS, CDR2 YFSETQ. CDR3 DNA: TGCGCCAGCAGCTTGGCTAAGGGGAGAGAGACCCAGTACTTC. Encoded protein: CASSLAKGRETQYF.

This clonotype was seen more than once but under ten times. V is TRBV28 and J is TRBJ1-2; tentatively, D is TRBD1 (5 bases). The CDR3 sequence is 15 residues long. V was pared by 2 bases and J by 3 bases, with 13 bases between. Germline V gene lookup returns CDR1 MDHEN and CDR2 SYDVKM. In nucleotides, the CDR3 is TGTGCCAGCAGTTTAGGAGGGGCGGGAGACTATGGCTACACCTTC. This codes for CASSLGGAGDYGYTF.

The genes are TRBV7-2 and TRBJ2-1; D tentatively reads TRBD1 or TRBD2 (5 bases each). Deletions cut 1 base from V and 5 bases from J, with 12 bases between. This CDR3 contains 15 residues. The germline V gene has CDR1 SGHTA and CDR2 FQGNSA. The DNA of the CDR3 is TGTGCCAGCAGCTTAGTGGGGACGTCGCACAATGAGCAGTTCTTC. Translation gives CASSLVGTSHNEQFF.

Only a few counts were recorded for this clonotype. The V call is TRBV9, the J call TRBJ2-7, with 10 bases that match TRBD2. The ends lost 4 bases at V and 0 bases at J; junction bases unmatched: 7. This CDR3 is built from 16 residues. CDR1 and CDR2 from the germline V gene are SGDLS and YYNGEE. DNA of the CDR3: TGTGCCAGCAGCCCCCAACCTAGCGGGAGCTCCTACGAGCAGTACTTC. Translation gives CASSPQPSGSSYEQYF.

The chain employs TRBV5-1 and TRBJ2-7; D is undetermined. Germline V gene lookup returns CDR1 SGHRS and CDR2 YFSETQ. The CDR3 spans 16 residues. Trimming left V 4 bases short and J 2 bases short, with 19 bases between. CDR3 sequence: CASSVSDTAPPYEQYF. For the CDR3, the DNA is TGCGCCAGCAGCGTCTCTGACACAGCCCCTCCCTACGAGCAGTACTTC.

This clonotype has just a few counts. The rearrangement links TRBV28 to TRBJ2-7; D call uncertain. The germline gives CDR1 MDHEN, CDR2 SYDVKM. V shed 5 bases and J shed 5 bases, with 16 bases lying between them. This CDR3 region has 14 residues. The CDR3 loop reads CASSRYLGLNEQYF. The CDR3 region has the DNA TGTGCCAGCAGTCGCTACCTGGGGTTAAACGAGCAGTACTTC.

In this sample, this clonotype turned up a few times. V usage is TRBV7-3 and J usage is TRBJ2-3; no definite D call. V was shortened by 5 bases and J by 6 bases, with 6 bases between the two germline ends. The CDR3 contains 11 residues. CDR1 and CDR2 (germline): SGHTA, FQGTGA. CDR3 protein: CASSPPDTQYF. The DNA for the CDR3 is TGTGCCAGCAGCCCCCCGGATACGCAGTATTTT.